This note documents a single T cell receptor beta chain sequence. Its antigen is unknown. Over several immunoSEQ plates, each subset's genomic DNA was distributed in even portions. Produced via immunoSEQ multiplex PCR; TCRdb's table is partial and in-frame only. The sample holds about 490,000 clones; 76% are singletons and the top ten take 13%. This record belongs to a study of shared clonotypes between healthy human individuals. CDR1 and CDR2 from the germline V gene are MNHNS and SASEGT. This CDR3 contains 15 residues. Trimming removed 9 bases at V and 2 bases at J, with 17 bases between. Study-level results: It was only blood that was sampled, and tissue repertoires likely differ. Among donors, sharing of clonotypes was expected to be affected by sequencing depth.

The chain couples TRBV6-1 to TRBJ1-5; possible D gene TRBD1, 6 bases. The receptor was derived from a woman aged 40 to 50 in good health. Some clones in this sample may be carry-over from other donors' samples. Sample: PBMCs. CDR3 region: CASTEQGGGNQPQHF. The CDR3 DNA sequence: TGTGCCAGTACTGAACAGGGCGGTGGCAATCAGCCCCAGCATTTT.